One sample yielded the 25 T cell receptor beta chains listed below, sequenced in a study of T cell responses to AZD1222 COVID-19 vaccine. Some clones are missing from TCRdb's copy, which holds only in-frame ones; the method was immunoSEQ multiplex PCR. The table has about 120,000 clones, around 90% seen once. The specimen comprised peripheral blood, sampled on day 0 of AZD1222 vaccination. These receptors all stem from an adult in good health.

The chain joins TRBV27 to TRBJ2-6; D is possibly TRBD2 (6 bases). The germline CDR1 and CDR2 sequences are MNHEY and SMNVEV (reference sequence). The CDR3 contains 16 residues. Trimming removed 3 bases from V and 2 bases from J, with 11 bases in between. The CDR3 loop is CASSFGPGAGANVLTF. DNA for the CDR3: TGTGCCAGCAGTTTCGGACCGGGGGCTGGGGCCAACGTCCTGACTTTC.

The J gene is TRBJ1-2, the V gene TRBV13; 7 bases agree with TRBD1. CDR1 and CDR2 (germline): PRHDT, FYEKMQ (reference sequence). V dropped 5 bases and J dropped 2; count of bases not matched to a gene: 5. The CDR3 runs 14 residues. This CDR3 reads CASSPGGGNYGYTF. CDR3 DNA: TGTGCCAGCAGCCCGGGAGGGGGCAACTATGGCTACACCTTC.

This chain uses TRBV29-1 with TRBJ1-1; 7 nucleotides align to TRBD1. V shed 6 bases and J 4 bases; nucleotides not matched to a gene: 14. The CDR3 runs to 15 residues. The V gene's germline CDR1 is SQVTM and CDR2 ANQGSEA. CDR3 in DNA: TGCAGCGTGGCCGGACAGGAGCCAGGGAGCACTGAAGCTTTCTTT. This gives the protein CSVAGQEPGSTEAFF.

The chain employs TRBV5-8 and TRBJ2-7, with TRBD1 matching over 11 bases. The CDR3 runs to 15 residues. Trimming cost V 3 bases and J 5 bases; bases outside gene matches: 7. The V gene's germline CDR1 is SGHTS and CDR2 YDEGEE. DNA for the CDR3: TGTGCCAGCAGCTCGTCCGGGACAGGGGGGGACGAGCAGTACTTC. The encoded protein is CASSSSGTGGDEQYF.

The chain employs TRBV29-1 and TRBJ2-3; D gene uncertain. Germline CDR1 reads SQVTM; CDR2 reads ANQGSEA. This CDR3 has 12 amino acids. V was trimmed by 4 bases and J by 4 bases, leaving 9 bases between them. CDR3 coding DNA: TGCAGCGTTGGTGGGTTATCAGATACGCAGTATTTT. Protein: CSVGGLSDTQYF.

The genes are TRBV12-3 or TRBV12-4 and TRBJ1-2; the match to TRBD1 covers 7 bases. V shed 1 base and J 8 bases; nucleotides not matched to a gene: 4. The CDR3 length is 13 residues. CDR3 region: CASSLEGGGGYTF. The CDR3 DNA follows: TGTGCCAGCAGTTTAGAAGGGGGCGGAGGCTACACCTTC.

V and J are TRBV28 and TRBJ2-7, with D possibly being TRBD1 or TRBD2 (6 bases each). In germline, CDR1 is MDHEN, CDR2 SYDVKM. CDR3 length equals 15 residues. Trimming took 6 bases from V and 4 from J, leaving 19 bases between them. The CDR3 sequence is CASSPAGGRKYEQYF. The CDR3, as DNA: TGTGCCAGCAGCCCCGCCGGGGGCCGAAAGTACGAGCAGTACTTC.

The CDR3 protein is CATSDFGLAEFF. CDR3 nucleotide sequence: TGTGCCACCAGTGATTTTGGACTAGCGGAGTTCTTC. The chain uses TRBV24-1 and TRBJ2-1; 10 nucleotides match TRBD2. Germline values: CDR1 KGHDR, CDR2 SFDVKD. This CDR3 contains 12 residues. The J segment lost 14 bases and the V segment lost 1 base, leaving 1 base of the junction unmatched.

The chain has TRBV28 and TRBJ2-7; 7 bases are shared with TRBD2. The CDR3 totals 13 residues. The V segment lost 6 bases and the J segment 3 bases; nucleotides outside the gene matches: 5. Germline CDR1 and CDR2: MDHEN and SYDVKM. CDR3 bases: TGTGCCAGCAGGGCGGGAGCATTCTACGAGCAGTACTTC. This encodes CASRAGAFYEQYF.

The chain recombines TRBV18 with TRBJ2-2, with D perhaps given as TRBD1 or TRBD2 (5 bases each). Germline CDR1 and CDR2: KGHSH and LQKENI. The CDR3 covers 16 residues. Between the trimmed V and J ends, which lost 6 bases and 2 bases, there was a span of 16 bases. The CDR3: CASSLGTLRNTGELFF. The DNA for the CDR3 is TGTGCCAGCTCTCTGGGGACCCTTCGAAACACCGGGGAGCTGTTTTTT.

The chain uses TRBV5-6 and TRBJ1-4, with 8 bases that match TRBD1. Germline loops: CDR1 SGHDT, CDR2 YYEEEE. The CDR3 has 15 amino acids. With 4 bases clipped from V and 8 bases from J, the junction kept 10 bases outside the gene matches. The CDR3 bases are TGTGCCAGCAGCGACCTCAGGGGGCTGCGAGAAAAACTGTTTTTT. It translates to CASSDLRGLREKLFF.

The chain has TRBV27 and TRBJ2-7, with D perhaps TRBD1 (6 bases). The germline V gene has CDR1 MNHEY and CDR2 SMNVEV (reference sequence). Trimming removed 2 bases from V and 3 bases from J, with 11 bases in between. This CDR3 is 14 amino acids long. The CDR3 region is CASSLGDKYYEQYF. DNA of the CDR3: TGTGCCAGCAGTTTAGGGGACAAATACTACGAGCAGTACTTC.

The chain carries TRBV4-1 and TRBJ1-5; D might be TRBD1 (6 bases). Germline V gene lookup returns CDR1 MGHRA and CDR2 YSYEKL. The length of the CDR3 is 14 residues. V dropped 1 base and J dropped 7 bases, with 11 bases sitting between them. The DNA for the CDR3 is TGCGCCAGCAGCCAAGGGGCAGGGGACCAGCCCCAGCATTTT. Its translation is CASSQGAGDQPQHF.

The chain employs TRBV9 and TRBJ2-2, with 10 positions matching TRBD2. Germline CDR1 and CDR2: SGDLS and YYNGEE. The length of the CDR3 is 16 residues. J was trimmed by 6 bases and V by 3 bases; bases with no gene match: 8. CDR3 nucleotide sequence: TGTGCCAGCAGCGGCTCGGGACTAGCGAAAGCCGGGGAGCTGTTTTTT. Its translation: CASSGSGLAKAGELFF.

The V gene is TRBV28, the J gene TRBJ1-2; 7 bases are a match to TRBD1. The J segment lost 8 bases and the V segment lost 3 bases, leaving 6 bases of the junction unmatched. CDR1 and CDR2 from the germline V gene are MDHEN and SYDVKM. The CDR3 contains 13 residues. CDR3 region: CASSFVQGQGYTF. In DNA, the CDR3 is TGTGCCAGCAGTTTCGTCCAGGGACAGGGCTACACCTTC.

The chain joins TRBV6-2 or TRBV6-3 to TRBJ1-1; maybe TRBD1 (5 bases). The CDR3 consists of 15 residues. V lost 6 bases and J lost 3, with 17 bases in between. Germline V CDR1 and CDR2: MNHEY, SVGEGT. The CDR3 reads CASSEGRRVDTEAFF. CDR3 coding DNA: TGTGCCAGCAGCGAGGGACGGCGGGTGGACACTGAAGCTTTCTTT.

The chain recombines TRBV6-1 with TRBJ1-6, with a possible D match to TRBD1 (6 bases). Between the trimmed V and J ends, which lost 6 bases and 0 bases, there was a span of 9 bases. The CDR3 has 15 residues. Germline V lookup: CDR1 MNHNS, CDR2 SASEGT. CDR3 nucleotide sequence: TGTGCCAGCAGCCGGACAGACTCCTATAATTCACCCCTCCACTTT. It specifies CASSRTDSYNSPLHF.

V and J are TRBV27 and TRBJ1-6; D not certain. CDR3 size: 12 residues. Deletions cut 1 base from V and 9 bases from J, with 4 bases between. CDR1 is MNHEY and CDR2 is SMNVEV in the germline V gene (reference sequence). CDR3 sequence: CASSLWGSPLHF. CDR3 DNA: TGTGCCAGCAGTTTATGGGGTTCACCCCTCCACTTT.

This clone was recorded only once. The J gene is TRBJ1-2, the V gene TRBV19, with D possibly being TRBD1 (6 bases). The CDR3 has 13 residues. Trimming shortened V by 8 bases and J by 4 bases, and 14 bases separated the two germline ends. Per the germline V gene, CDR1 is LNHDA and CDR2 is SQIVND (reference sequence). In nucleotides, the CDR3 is TGTGCCAGTTCCCAGACAGGAATCTATGGCTACACCTTC. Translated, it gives CASSQTGIYGYTF.

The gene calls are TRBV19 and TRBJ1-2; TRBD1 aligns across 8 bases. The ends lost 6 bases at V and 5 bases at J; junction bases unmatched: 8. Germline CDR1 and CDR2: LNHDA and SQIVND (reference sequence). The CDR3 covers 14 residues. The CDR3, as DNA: TGTGCCAGTAGGCGGTCCCGGACAGGGTATGGCTACACCTTC. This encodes CASRRSRTGYGYTF.

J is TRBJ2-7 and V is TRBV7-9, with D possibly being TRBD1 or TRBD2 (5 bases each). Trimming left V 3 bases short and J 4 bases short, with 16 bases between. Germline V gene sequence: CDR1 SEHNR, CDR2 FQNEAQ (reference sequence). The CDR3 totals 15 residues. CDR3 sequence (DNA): TGTGCCAGCAGCTTTCTAAGGGGAGTCGGGTACGAGCAGTACTTC. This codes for CASSFLRGVGYEQYF.

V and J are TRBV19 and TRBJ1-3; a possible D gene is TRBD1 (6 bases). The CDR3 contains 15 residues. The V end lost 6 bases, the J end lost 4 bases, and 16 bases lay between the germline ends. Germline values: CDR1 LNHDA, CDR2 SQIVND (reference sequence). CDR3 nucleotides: TGTGCCAGTAGCCAAGGCAGGGGTACCGGAAACACCATATATTTT. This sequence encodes CASSQGRGTGNTIYF.

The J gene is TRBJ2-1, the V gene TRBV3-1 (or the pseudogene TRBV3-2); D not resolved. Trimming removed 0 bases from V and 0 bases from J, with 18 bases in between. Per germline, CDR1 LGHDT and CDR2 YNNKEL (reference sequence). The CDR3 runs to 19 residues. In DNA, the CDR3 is TGTGCCAGCAGCCAAGATTCAGGTTGGACCAATAGCTCCTACAATGAGCAGTTCTTC. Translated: CASSQDSGWTNSSYNEQFF.

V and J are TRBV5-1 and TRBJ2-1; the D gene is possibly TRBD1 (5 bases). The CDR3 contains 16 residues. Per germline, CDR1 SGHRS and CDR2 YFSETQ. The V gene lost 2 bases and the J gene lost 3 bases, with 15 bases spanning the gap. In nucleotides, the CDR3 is TGCGCCAGCAGCTTCTTAACAGGCACCAACTACAATGAGCAGTTCTTC. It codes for CASSFLTGTNYNEQFF.

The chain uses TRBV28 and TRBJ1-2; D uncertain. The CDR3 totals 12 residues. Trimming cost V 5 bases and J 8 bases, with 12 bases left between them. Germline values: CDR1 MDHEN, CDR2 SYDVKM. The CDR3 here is CASSRIGKGYTF. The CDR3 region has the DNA TGTGCCAGCAGTAGAATAGGAAAGGGCTACACCTTC.